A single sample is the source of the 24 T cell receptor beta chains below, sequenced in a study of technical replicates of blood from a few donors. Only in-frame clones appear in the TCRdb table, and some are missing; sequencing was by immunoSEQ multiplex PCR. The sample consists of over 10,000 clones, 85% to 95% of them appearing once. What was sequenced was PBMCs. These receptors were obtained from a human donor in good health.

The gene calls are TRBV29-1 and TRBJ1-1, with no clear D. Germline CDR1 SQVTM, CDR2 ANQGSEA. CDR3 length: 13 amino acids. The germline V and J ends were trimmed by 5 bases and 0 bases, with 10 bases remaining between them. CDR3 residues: CSVIPLVNTEAFF. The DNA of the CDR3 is TGCAGCGTTATCCCACTGGTGAACACTGAAGCTTTCTTT.

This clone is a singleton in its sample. CDR3 bases: TGTGCCAGCAGCCCAGGGGGAGCGGGCAAAAACATTCAGTACTTC. Its translation: CASSPGGAGKNIQYF. The V call is TRBV27, the J call TRBJ2-4; possibly TRBD1 for D (7 bases). The length of the CDR3 is 15 residues. Germline V gene sequence: CDR1 MNHEY, CDR2 SMNVEV (reference sequence). The V end lost 6 bases, the J end lost 3 bases, and 15 bases lay between the germline ends.

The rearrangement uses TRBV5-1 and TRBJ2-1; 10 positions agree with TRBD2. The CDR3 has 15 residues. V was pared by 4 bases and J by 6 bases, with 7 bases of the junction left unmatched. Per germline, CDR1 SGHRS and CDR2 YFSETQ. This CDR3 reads CASSQGASGSNEQFF. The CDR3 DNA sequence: TGCGCCAGCAGCCAGGGCGCTAGCGGGAGCAATGAGCAGTTCTTC.

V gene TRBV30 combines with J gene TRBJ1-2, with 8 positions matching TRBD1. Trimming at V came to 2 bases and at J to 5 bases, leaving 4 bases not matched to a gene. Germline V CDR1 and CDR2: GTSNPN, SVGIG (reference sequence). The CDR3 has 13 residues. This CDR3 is CAWSRDRPYGYTF. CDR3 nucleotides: TGTGCCTGGAGTCGGGACAGGCCGTATGGCTACACCTTC.

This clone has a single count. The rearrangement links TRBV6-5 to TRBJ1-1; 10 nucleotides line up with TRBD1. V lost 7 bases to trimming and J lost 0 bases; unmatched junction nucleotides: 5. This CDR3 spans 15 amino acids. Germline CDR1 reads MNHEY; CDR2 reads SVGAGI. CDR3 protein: CASTGTGVMNTEAFF. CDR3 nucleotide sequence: TGTGCCAGCACCGGGACAGGGGTGATGAACACTGAAGCTTTCTTT.

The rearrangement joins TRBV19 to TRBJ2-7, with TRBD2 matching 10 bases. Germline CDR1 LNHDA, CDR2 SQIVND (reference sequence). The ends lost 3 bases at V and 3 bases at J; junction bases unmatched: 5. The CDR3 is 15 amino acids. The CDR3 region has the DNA TGTGCCAGTAGTATGGAGCCTAGCGGGAGCTACGAGCAGTACTTC. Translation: CASSMEPSGSYEQYF. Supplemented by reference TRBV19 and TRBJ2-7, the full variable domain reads DGGITQSPKYLFRKEGQNVTLSCEQNLNHDAMYWYRQDPGQGLRLIYYSQIVNDFQKGDIAEGYSVSREKKESFPLTVTSAQKNPTAFYLCASSMEPSGSYEQYFGPGTRLTVT.

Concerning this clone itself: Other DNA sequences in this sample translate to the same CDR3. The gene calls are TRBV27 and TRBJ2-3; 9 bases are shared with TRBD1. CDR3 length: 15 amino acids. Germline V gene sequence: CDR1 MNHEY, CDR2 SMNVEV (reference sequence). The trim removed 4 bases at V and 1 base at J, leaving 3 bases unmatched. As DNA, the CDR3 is TGTGCCAGCAGTTCACAGGGGGCTGGCACAGATACGCAGTATTTT. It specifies CASSSQGAGTDTQYF.

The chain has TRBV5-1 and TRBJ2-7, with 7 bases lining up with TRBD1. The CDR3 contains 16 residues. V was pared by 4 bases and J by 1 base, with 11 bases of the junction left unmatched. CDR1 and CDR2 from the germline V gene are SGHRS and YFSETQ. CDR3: CASSRNRGPHSYEQYF. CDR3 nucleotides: TGCGCCAGCAGCCGGAACAGGGGACCTCATTCCTACGAGCAGTACTTC.

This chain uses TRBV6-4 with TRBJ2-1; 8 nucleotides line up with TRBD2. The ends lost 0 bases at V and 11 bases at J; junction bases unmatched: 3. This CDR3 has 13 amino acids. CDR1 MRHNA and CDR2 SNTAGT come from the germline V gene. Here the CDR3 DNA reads TGTGCCAGCAGTGACTCTGAGCGGGAGAAGCAGTTCTTC. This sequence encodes CASSDSEREKQFF.

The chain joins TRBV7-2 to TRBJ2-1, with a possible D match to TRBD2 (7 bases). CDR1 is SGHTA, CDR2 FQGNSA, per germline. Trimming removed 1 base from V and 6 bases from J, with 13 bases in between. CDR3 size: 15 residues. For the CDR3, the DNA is TGTGCCAGCAGCTTAGGAGGGGGGGACTCCAATGAGCAGTTCTTC. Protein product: CASSLGGGDSNEQFF.

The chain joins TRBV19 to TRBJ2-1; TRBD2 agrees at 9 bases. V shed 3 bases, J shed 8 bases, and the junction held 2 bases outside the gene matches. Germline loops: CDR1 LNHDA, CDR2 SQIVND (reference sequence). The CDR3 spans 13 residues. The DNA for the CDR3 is TGTGCCAGTAGTATGGTAGCGGGAGATGAGCAGTTCTTC. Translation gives CASSMVAGDEQFF.

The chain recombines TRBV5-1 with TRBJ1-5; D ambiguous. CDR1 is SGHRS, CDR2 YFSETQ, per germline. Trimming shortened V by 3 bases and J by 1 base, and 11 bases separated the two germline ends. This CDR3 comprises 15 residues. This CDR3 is CASSSEGQSNQPQHF. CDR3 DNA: TGCGCCAGCAGCTCCGAGGGTCAGAGCAATCAGCCCCAGCATTTT.

DNA of the CDR3: TGTGCCAGCAGCAGGACTAGCGGGAGGGCCGACCAAGAGACCCAGTACTTC. As protein: CASSRTSGRADQETQYF. The chain links TRBV7-6 to TRBJ2-5, with 15 bases that match TRBD2. The J segment lost 0 bases and the V segment lost 5 bases, leaving 4 bases of the junction unmatched. The CDR3 consists of 17 residues. CDR1 and CDR2 from the germline V gene are SGHVS and FNYEAQ.

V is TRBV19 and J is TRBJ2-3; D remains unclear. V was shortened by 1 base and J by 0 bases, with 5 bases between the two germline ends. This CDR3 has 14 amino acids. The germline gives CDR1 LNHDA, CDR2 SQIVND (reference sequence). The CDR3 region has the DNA TGTGCCAGTAGTATAGGGCAGAGCACAGATACGCAGTATTTT. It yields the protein CASSIGQSTDTQYF.

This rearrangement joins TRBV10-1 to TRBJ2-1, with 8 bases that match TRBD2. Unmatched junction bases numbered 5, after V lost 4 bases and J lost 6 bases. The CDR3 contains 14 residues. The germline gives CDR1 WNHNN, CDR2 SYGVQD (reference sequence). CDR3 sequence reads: CASSGAGAPNEQFF. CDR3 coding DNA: TGCGCCAGCAGTGGAGCGGGAGCCCCCAATGAGCAGTTCTTC.

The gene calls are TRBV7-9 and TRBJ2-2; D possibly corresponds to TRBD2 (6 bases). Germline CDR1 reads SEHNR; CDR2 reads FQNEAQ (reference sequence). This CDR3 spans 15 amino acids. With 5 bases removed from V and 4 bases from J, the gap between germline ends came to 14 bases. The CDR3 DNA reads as TGTGCCAGCAGCCTCCGGGACTTGAGCACCGGGGAGCTGTTTTTT. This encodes CASSLRDLSTGELFF.

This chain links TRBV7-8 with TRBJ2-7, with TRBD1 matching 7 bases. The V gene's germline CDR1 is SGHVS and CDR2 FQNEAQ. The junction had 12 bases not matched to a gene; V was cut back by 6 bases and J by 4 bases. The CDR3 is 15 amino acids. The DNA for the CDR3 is TGTGCCAGCAGAAAAACACAGGGGCCGTCTTACGAGCAGTACTTC. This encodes CASRKTQGPSYEQYF.

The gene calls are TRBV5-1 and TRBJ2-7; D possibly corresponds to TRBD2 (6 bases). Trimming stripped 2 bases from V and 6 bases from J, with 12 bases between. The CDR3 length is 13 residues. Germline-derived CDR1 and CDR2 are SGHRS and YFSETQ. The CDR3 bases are TGCGCCAGCAGCTTTGGAGGGAGCGGCGAGCAGTACTTC. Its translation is CASSFGGSGEQYF.

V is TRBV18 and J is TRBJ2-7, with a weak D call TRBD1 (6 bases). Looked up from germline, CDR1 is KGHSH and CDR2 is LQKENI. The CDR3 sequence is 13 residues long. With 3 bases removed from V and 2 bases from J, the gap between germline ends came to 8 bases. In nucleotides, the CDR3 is TGTGCCAGCTCACCGGCAGGGGCCTACGAGCAGTACTTC. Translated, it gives CASSPAGAYEQYF.

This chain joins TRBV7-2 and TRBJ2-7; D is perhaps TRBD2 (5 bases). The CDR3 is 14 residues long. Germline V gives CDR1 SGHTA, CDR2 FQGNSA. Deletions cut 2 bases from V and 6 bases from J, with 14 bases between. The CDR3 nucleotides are TGTGCCAGCAGCTTATGGGAGAGGGCGGGCGAGCAGTACTTC. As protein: CASSLWERAGEQYF. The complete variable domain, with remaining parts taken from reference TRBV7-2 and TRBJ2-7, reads GAGVSQSPSNKVTEKGKDVELRCDPISGHTALYWYRQSLGQGLEFLIYFQGNSAPDKSGLPSDRFSAERTGGSVSTLTIQRTQQEDSAVYLCASSLWERAGEQYFGPGTRLTVT.

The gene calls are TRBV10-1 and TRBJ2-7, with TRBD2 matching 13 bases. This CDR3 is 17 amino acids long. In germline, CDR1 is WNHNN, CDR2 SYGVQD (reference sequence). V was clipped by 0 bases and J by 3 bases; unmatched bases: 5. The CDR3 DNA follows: TGCGCCAGCAGTGAGTCGGGACTAGCGGGAATTCTCTACGAGCAGTACTTC. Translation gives CASSESGLAGILYEQYF.

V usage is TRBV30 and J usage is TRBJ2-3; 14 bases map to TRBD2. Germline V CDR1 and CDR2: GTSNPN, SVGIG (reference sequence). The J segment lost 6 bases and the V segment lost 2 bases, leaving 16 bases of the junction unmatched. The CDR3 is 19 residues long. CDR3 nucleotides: TGTGCCTGGAGTCCAGGGGGGACTAGCGGGAGTGACGGTGCGGATACGCAGTATTTT. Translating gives CAWSPGGTSGSDGADTQYF.

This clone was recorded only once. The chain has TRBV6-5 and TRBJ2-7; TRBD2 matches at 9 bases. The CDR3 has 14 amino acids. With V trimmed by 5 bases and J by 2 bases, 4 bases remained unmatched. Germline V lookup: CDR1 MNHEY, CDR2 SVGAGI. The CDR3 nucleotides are TGTGCCAGCAGTACGACTAGCGGTCCCTACGAGCAGTACTTC. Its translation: CASSTTSGPYEQYF.

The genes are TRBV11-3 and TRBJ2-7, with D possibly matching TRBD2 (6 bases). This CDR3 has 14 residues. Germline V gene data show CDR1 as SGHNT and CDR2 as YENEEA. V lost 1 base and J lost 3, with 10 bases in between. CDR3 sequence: CASSLGDGGYEQYF. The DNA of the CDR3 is TGTGCCAGCAGCTTAGGCGACGGGGGCTACGAGCAGTACTTC.